What follows is one T cell receptor beta chain and its context. Antigen: not known. This sample is drawn from a study of CD8+CD57+ T cells in acquired aplastic anemia. The germline CDR1 and CDR2 sequences are SGHTA and FQGNSA. Trimming cost V 3 bases and J 0 bases, with 9 bases left between them. The CDR3 extends over 14 amino acids. General study results and limits: Researchers report that fewer than 35 CD8+ CDR3 sequences appeared in both patients and controls.

The TCR beta profiling, which covered VDJ combination and CDR3 sequence, was carried out using genomic DNA as the template. TCRdb ran MiXCR on the reads and lists one entry per CDR3 protein. Of 130,000 or so distinct CDR3 sequences in the sample, about 60% were seen once. Only patients with CD8+CD57+ cell expansion on flow cytometry were chosen for sequencing. The J gene is TRBJ2-7, the V gene TRBV7-2; perhaps TRBD2 as D (6 bases). Sequencing was carried out using sorted CD4+, CD8+, or CD8+CD57+ T cells (not recorded which) from PBMCs. The clonotype comes from a human donor with aplastic anemia. The chain's CDR3 is CASSFGGSSYEQYF. The DNA of the CDR3 is TGTGCCAGCAGCTTCGGGGGTAGCTCCTACGAGCAGTACTTC. The full variable domain, with the rest looked up from reference TRBV7-2 and TRBJ2-7, is GAGVSQSPSNKVTEKGKDVELRCDPISGHTALYWYRQSLGQGLEFLIYFQGNSAPDKSGLPSDRFSAERTGGSVSTLTIQRTQQEDSAVYLCASSFGGSSYEQYFGPGTRLTVT.